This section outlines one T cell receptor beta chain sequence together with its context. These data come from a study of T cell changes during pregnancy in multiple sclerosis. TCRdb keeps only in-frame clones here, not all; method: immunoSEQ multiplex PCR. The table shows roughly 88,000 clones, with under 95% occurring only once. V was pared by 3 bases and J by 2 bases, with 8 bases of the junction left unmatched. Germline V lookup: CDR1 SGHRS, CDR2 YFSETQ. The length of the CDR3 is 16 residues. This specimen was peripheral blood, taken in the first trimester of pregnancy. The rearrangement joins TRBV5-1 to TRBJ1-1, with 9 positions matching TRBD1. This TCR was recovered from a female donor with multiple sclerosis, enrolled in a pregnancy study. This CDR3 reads CASSSIGQGHNTEAFF. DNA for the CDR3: TGCGCCAGCAGCTCGATCGGACAGGGGCACAACACTGAAGCTTTCTTT. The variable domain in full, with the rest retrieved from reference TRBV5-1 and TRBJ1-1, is KAGVTQTPRYLIKTRGQQVTLSCSPISGHRSVSWYQQTPGQGLQFLFEYFSETQRNKGNFPGRFSGRQFSNSRSEMNVSTLELGDSALYLCASSSIGQGHNTEAFFGQGTRLTVV.